The text below deals with one TCR beta chain. This specimen belongs to a study of blood T cell repertoires in COVID-19. The CDR3 is 16 residues long. Germline V gives CDR1 SGHVS, CDR2 FQNEAQ. Trimming at V came to 5 bases and at J to 2 bases, leaving 8 bases not matched to a gene. Produced via immunoSEQ multiplex PCR; TCRdb's table is partial and in-frame only. This sample has about 350,000 clones, with more than 70% found just once. This TCR was sampled from a woman in her 30s who had been exposed to COVID-19. The specimen was PBMCs or T cells enriched from blood (not recorded which). The genes are TRBV7-8 and TRBJ2-1, with TRBD2 identical over 8 bases. The CDR3 DNA sequence: TGTGCCAGCAGCCGAGGACTAGCCGCTGCCTACAATGAGCAGTTCTTC. This gives the protein CASSRGLAAAYNEQFF.